Listed below are T cell receptor beta chains from one sample, sequenced in a study of T cell responses to AZD1222 COVID-19 vaccine. Data came from immunoSEQ multiplex PCR; TCRdb stores just in-frame clones and leaves some out. The sample records approximately 190,000 clones, approximately 90% being singletons. The sample was peripheral blood, taken on day 0 of AZD1222 vaccination. These receptors came from an adult in good health. Both conserved end residues are part of each CDR3. A D gene is named only where the DNA matches it firmly. Clone size is not always given. Where it is, it says once, few, many or a class for expanded clones.

J gene: TRBJ2-7; V gene: TRBV5-4; D gene: TRBD2; clone size: once; CDR3 DNA: TGTGCCAGCAGCTCGTCAGGACTAGCGAGATCCTACGAGCAGTACTTC; CDR3 protein: CASSSSGLARSYEQYF
J gene: TRBJ1-3; V gene: TRBV5-1; D gene: TRBD1; clone size: -; CDR3 DNA: TGCGCCAGCAGCTGGTCCGGGACAGGTTCCTCTGGAAACACCATATATTTT; CDR3 protein: CASSWSGTGSSGNTIYF
J gene: TRBJ2-7; V gene: TRBV5-6; D gene: TRBD1; clone size: -; CDR3 DNA: TGTGCCAGCAGCCTCGGACAGGGCTGGAACGAGCAGTACTTC; CDR3 protein: CASSLGQGWNEQYF
J gene: TRBJ2-7; V gene: TRBV18; D gene: -; clone size: -; CDR3 DNA: TGTGCCAGCTCACCAACGCGGGACAACTACGAGCAGTACTTC; CDR3 protein: CASSPTRDNYEQYF
J gene: TRBJ1-1; V gene: TRBV6-6; D gene: -; clone size: -; CDR3 DNA: TGTGCCAGCAGTTACGGAGGGGAAATTGACACTGAAGCTTTCTTT; CDR3 protein: CASSYGGEIDTEAFF
J gene: TRBJ2-7; V gene: TRBV28; D gene: -; clone size: -; CDR3 DNA: TGTGCCAGCACTATCGGATACTCCTACGAGCAGTACTTC; CDR3 protein: CASTIGYSYEQYF
J gene: TRBJ1-1; V gene: TRBV27; D gene: TRBD1; clone size: -; CDR3 DNA: TGTGCCAGCAGTTTCAGGAGCGCAGGGGGTACTGAAGCTTTCTTT; CDR3 protein: CASSFRSAGGTEAFF
J gene: TRBJ2-2; V gene: TRBV7-8; D gene: TRBD1; clone size: -; CDR3 DNA: TGTGCCAGCAGCCCAAGGACAGGGGGAATGAACACCGGGGAGCTGTTTTTT; CDR3 protein: CASSPRTGGMNTGELFF
J gene: TRBJ1-1; V gene: TRBV2; D gene: -; clone size: -; CDR3 DNA: TGTGCCACGATAAGGGGTACGGCTTTCTTT; CDR3 protein: CATIRGTAFF
J gene: TRBJ1-2; V gene: TRBV11-2; D gene: -; clone size: once; CDR3 DNA: TGTGCCAGTAGCTTAGAAAGGACATTTCTTTATGGCTACACCTTC; CDR3 protein: CASSLERTFLYGYTF
J gene: TRBJ1-1; V gene: TRBV7-2; D gene: -; clone size: once; CDR3 DNA: TGTGCCAGCAGCATTGGGGGGTCCCCTGAAGCTTTCTTT; CDR3 protein: CASSIGGSPEAFF
J gene: TRBJ2-1; V gene: TRBV11-2; D gene: TRBD2; clone size: -; CDR3 DNA: TGTGCCAGCCTGGGACTAGCGGGAGAAGGGATCTCCTACAATGAGCAGTTCTTC; CDR3 protein: CASLGLAGEGISYNEQFF
J gene: TRBJ2-1; V gene: TRBV21-1; D gene: -; clone size: -; CDR3 DNA: TGTGCCAGCATGGACAGGATGGGACTAGCGGGAGGCCCCTACAATGAGCAGTTCTTC; CDR3 protein: CASMDRMGLAGGPYNEQFF
J gene: TRBJ1-1; V gene: TRBV19; D gene: -; clone size: -; CDR3 DNA: TGTGCCAGTAGTAGTTCGGGGGCTGAGAACACTGAAGCTTTCTTT; CDR3 protein: CASSSSGAENTEAFF